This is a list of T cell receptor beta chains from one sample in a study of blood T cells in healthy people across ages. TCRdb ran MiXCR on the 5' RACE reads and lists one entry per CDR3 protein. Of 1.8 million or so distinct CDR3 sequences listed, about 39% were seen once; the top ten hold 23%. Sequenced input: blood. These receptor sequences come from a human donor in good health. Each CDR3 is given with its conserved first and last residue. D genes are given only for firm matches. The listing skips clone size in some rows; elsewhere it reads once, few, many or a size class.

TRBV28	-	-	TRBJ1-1	CASRITGSSGAFF	TGTGCCAGCAGGATCACGGGGTCCAGCGGAGCTTTCTTT
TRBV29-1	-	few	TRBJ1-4	CSVAFGEKLFF	TGCAGCGTTGCCTTCGGTGAAAAACTGTTTTTT
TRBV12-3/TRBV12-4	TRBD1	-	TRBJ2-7	CTSSATGFGSYEQYF	TGTACCAGCAGTGCGACAGGGTTTGGGTCCTACGAGCAGTACTTC
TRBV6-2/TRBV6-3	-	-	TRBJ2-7	CASSSPFRGLSSYEQYF	TGTGCCAGCAGTTCTCCGTTCAGGGGCCTAAGCTCCTACGAGCAGTACTTC
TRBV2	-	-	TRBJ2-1	CASSLTTVTYSYNEQFF	TGTGCCAGCAGCCTAACAACAGTAACCTACTCCTACAATGAGCAGTTCTTC
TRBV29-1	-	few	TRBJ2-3	CSVDAGNTDTQYF	TGCAGCGTTGACGCGGGGAACACAGATACGCAGTATTTT
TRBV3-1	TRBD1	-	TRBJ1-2	CASSQDPRRGLGYTF	TGTGCCAGCAGCCAAGATCCTCGCAGGGGGCTAGGCTACACCTTC
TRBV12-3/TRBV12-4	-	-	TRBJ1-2	CASSLIPRNGYTF	TGTGCCAGCAGTTTAATCCCCAGAAATGGCTACACCTTC
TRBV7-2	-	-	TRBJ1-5	CASSLVFRRQDDQPQHF	TGTGCCAGCAGCTTAGTTTTTAGGCGGCAGGATGATCAGCCCCAGCATTTT
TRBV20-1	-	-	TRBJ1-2	CSARDGASYGYTF	TGCAGTGCTAGAGATGGGGCTAGCTATGGCTACACCTTC
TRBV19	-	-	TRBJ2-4	CASSIGQAGRIQYF	TGTGCCAGTAGTATAGGACAGGCCGGGCGGATTCAGTACTTC
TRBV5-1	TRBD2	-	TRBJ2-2	CASSAPTSGGRTGELFF	TGCGCCAGCAGCGCCCCGACTAGCGGGGGTCGGACCGGGGAGCTGTTTTTT
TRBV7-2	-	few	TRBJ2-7	CASSLDVVRGEQYF	TGTGCCAGCAGCTTAGATGTAGTCCGGGGGGAGCAGTACTTC
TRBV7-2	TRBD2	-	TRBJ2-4	CASSLGGGAIQYF	TGTGCCAGCAGCTTAGGGGGAGGGGCCATTCAGTACTTC
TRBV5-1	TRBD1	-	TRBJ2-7	CASSSPGTADYEQYF	TGCGCCAGCAGCTCCCCCGGGACAGCGGACTACGAGCAGTACTTC
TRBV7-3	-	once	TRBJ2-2	CASSPGGPLMFF	TGTGCCAGCAGCCCTGGGGGCCCCTTAATGTTTTTT
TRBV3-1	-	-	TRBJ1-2	CASSQRSSNYGYTF	TGTGCCAGCAGCCAACGTTCCTCTAACTATGGCTACACCTTC
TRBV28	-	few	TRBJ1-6	CASSFLQVVYNSPLHF	TGTGCCAGCAGTTTTTTACAGGTTGTCTATAATTCACCCCTCCACTTT
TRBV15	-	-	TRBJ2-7	CATSRDLDSSYEQYF	TGTGCCACCAGCAGAGATTTGGACAGCTCCTACGAGCAGTACTTC
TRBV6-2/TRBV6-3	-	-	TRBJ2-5	CTSRGDGQETQYF	TGTACCAGCAGGGGTGATGGTCAAGAGACCCAGTACTTC
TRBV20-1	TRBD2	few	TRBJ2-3	CSARWLAGTDTQYF	TGCAGTGCTAGATGGCTAGCGGGCACAGATACGCAGTATTTT
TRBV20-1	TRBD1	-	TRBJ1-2	CSAIEQGEGYTF	TGCAGTGCCATCGAACAGGGGGAGGGCTACACCTTC
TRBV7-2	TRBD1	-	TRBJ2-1	CASSSGTAIPGYNEQFF	TGTGCCAGCAGCTCCGGGACAGCCATCCCCGGCTACAATGAGCAGTTCTTC
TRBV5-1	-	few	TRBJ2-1	CASSLMEDQDEQFF	TGCGCCAGCAGCTTGATGGAGGATCAAGATGAGCAGTTCTTC
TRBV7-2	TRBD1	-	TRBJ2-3	CASSLVIGTGLDTQYF	TGTGCCAGCAGCTTAGTGATCGGGACAGGGCTAGATACGCAGTATTTT
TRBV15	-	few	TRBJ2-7	CATSRDLLRSGEQYF	TGTGCCACCAGCAGAGACCTCTTACGATCGGGGGAGCAGTACTTC
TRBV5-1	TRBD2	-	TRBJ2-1	CASSFRRGGSFFNEQFF	TGCGCCAGCAGCTTTCGGCGGGGGGGCTCCTTCTTTAATGAGCAGTTCTTC
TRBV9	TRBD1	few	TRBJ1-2	CASGDGTDYGYTF	TGTGCCAGCGGCGACGGGACAGACTATGGCTACACCTTC
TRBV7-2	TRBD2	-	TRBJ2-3	CASSLDLAAGGADTQYF	TGTGCCAGCAGCTTAGACCTGGCGGCGGGGGGGGCAGATACGCAGTATTTT
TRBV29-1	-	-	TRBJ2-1	CSVDPSYNEQFF	TGCAGCGTTGACCCCTCCTACAATGAGCAGTTCTTC
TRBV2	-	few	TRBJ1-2	CGTRGTGRYGYTF	TGTGGAACGAGGGGAACAGGGAGGTATGGCTACACCTTC
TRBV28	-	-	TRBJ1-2	CASSFPTVNYGYTF	TGTGCCAGCAGTTTCCCGACAGTCAACTATGGCTACACCTTC
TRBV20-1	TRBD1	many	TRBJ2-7	CSAPPGQGNYEQYF	TGCAGTGCCCCACCGGGACAGGGGAACTACGAGCAGTACTTC
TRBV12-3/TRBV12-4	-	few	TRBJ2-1	CASRYTGDEQFF	TGTGCCAGCAGATATACAGGAGATGAGCAGTTCTTC
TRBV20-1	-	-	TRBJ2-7	CSARDPAGTSSYEQYF	TGCAGTGCTAGAGACCCCGCGGGGACGAGCTCCTACGAGCAGTACTTC
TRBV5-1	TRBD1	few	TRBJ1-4	CASSLLQGGLNEKLFF	TGCGCCAGCAGCTTGTTGCAGGGGGGCCTTAATGAAAAACTGTTTTTT
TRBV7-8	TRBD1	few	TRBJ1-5	CASSIVTGQEGNQPQHF	TGTGCCAGCAGCATAGTCACCGGACAGGAAGGCAATCAGCCCCAGCATTTT
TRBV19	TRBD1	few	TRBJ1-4	CASSPTGGDFNEKLFF	TGTGCCAGTAGCCCGACAGGGGGGGACTTCAATGAAAAACTGTTTTTT
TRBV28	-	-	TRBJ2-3	CASSPGTLKTDTQYF	TGTGCCAGCAGTCCCGGGACATTGAAGACAGATACGCAGTATTTT
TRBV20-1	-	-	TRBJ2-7	CSARGSGRAAYEQYF	TGCAGTGCTAGGGGATCGGGCAGGGCAGCCTACGAGCAGTACTTC
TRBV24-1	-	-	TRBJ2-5	CATSDPSEGGETQYF	TGTGCCACCAGTGATCCCTCGGAAGGTGGGGAGACCCAGTACTTC
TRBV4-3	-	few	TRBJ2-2	CASSQPTRQAVSGELFF	TGCGCCAGCAGCCAACCTACTCGACAGGCGGTGTCCGGGGAGCTGTTTTTT
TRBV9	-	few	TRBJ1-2	CASSVDRIGRGGYGYTF	TGTGCCAGCAGCGTAGATCGTATTGGACGGGGCGGCTATGGCTACACCTTC
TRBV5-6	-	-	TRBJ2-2	CASSWGRRSLFF	TGTGCCAGCAGCTGGGGGAGGAGATCCCTGTTTTTT
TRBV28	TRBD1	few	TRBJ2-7	CASSLISFGTVYEQYF	TGTGCCAGCAGTTTAATTTCATTTGGGACAGTCTACGAGCAGTACTTC
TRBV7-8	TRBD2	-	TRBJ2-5	CASSIHVAGGGILTQYF	TGTGCCAGCAGTATCCATGTAGCGGGGGGCGGGATTTTGACCCAGTACTTC
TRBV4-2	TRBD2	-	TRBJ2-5	CASSHRTSGGPKGETQYF	TGTGCCAGCAGCCATCGGACTAGCGGGGGCCCCAAGGGAGAGACCCAGTACTTC
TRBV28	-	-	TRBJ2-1	CASSPFRQREYNELFF	TGTGCCAGCAGTCCCTTTCGTCAGAGGGAGTACAATGAGCTGTTCTTC
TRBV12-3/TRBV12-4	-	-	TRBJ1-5	CASSLEWDQPQHF	TGTGCCAGCAGTTTAGAATGGGATCAGCCCCAGCATTTT
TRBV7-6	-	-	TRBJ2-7	CTSSLGGYQSSEQYF	TGTACCAGCAGCTTAGGTGGATATCAGTCCTCCGAGCAGTACTTC